The 7 T cell receptor beta chains listed next were all sequenced from one sample in a study of blood T cell repertoires in COVID-19. Sequencing was performed with immunoSEQ multiplex PCR; in TCRdb, only in-frame clones are kept and a portion is missing. The sample lists about 160,000 clones, 80% to 90% occurring once. Source material: peripheral blood. The receptors shown here come from a man aged 55 to 70 with acute or convalescent COVID-19.

This clone appeared a single time. The V gene is TRBV12-5, the J gene TRBJ1-1; no reliable D call. Trimming took off 4 bases at V and 3 bases at J, with 21 bases between the two ends. The germline CDR1 and CDR2 sequences are LGHNT and FRNRAP. This CDR3 has 17 residues. CDR3 in DNA: TGTGCTAGTGGTTCCCGTCTATGGGCGTTTGCCCACACTGAAGCTTTCTTT. Residues: CASGSRLWAFAHTEAFF.

V and J are TRBV5-1 and TRBJ1-2, with 7 bases aligning to TRBD1. V lost 5 bases and J lost 7; bases outside the gene matches: 11. CDR3 size: 14 residues. CDR1 and CDR2 from the germline V gene are SGHRS and YFSETQ. The CDR3 sequence is CASRYDRDPSGYTF. The CDR3, as DNA: TGCGCCAGCAGGTACGACAGGGATCCTTCTGGCTACACCTTC. The full variable domain, with the rest looked up from reference TRBV5-1 and TRBJ1-2, is KAGVTQTPRYLIKTRGQQVTLSCSPISGHRSVSWYQQTPGQGLQFLFEYFSETQRNKGNFPGRFSGRQFSNSRSEMNVSTLELGDSALYLCASRYDRDPSGYTFGSGTRLTVV.

The chain links TRBV20-1 to TRBJ2-1; D ambiguous. The CDR3 extends over 10 amino acids. Germline V gene lookup returns CDR1 DFQATT and CDR2 SNEGSKA (reference sequence). V was clipped by 3 bases and J by 7 bases, with 4 bases between them. CDR3 sequence reads: CSASLNEQFF. The CDR3 region has the DNA TGCAGTGCTAGCTTAAATGAGCAGTTCTTC.

This clone was counted only a few times. The chain uses TRBV7-2 and TRBJ2-3; weak D call: TRBD1 (6 bases). Trimming stripped 2 bases from V and 3 bases from J, with 9 bases between. From germline, CDR1 is SGHTA and CDR2 FQGNSA. This CDR3 has 14 residues. Here the CDR3 reads CASSLLGQTDTQYF. The CDR3 coding sequence is TGTGCCAGCAGCTTACTGGGACAAACAGATACGCAGTATTTT.

V gene TRBV19 combines with J gene TRBJ2-7; 8 bases are a match to TRBD1. Unmatched junction bases numbered 7, after V lost 5 bases and J lost 4 bases. Germline V CDR1 and CDR2: LNHDA, SQIVND (reference sequence). The CDR3 is 14 residues long. CDR3 in DNA: TGTGCCAGTAGTTTGGCCGGGACAGGATACGAGCAGTACTTC. Amino acid sequence: CASSLAGTGYEQYF.

This rearrangement joins TRBV6-5 to TRBJ1-1, with 9 bases that match TRBD1. Germline loops: CDR1 MNHEY, CDR2 SVGAGI. This CDR3 has 15 residues. V trimming: 10 bases; J trimming: 5 bases; junction bases outside the gene matches: 14. DNA of the CDR3: TGTGCCACCCATAACGAACAGGGGGCAGGAACTGAAGCTTTCTTT. This gives the protein CATHNEQGAGTEAFF.

The chain recombines TRBV18 with TRBJ2-1, with TRBD2 matching 8 bases. With 3 bases clipped from V and 5 bases from J, the junction kept 15 bases outside the gene matches. CDR1 is KGHSH, CDR2 LQKENI, per germline. The CDR3 totals 18 residues. The DNA for the CDR3 is TGTGCCAGCTCACCCCAACTCAAGGCGGGGGGCCATAACAATGAGCAGTTCTTC. Protein sequence: CASSPQLKAGGHNNEQFF.